Sequencing of this T cell receptor beta chain was carried out in a study of CD4+ T cells in melanoma. V dropped 7 bases and J dropped 6 bases, with 16 bases sitting between them. The CDR3 is 13 amino acids. Germline lookup yields CDR1 SNHLY and CDR2 FYNNEI. Data came from immunoSEQ multiplex PCR; TCRdb stores just in-frame clones and leaves some out. The profile shows 8,000 to 10,000 clones, over 55% of them singletons. The origin of this receptor is a human donor with melanoma. Sequenced material: cells from a culture (not recorded whether cultured in vitro). The chain joins TRBV2 to TRBJ2-7; a possible D gene is TRBD2 (5 bases). DNA of the CDR3: TGTGCCAGCATTGAGGGTAGAATTTCCGAGCAGTACTTC. Translating it yields CASIEGRISEQYF.